These T cell receptor beta chains were read from a single sample in a study of long-term antiretroviral therapy in people with HIV. The data were produced by immunoSEQ multiplex PCR, yet TCRdb's version contains in-frame clones alone and is incomplete. The sample yields 19,000 or so clones, about 88% seen once. Sequencing was performed on unsorted PBMCs, taken 0.9 years after starting antiretroviral therapy. The receptors stem from a young man with HIV. CDR3s include the opening cysteine and the closing phenylalanine or tryptophan. D genes are given only for firm matches. For some rows the clone size is stated as once, few or many, or as a class when expanded; others skip it.

medium-sized,TRBV28,TRBJ1-6,TRBD1,TGTGCCAGCAGTTCCGGACAGGGGGGTTCACCCCTCCACTTT,CASSSGQGGSPLHF
.,TRBV29-1,TRBJ2-1,.,TGCAGCGTTGAAGCAGCGAGCTCCTACAATGAGCAGTTCTTC,CSVEAASSYNEQFF
.,TRBV18,TRBJ1-1,TRBD1,TGTGCCAGCTCACCCCAGGACAGGGGTATCACTGAAGCTTTCTTT,CASSPQDRGITEAFF
.,TRBV5-1,TRBJ1-2,TRBD1,TGCGCCAGCAGCCAGGACAGGGGCCGGGTCACCTTC,CASSQDRGRVTF
.,TRBV7-3,TRBJ2-6,.,TGTGCCAGCAGCTCCTACCCCCTCCCCATGGCTGGGGCCAACGTCCTGACTTTC,CASSSYPLPMAGANVLTF
.,TRBV19,TRBJ2-1,.,TGTGCCAGTAGTCCGACCCCGCCGATGGAGGTGTTCTTC,CASSPTPPMEVFF
.,TRBV7-6,TRBJ2-5,.,TGTGCCAGCAGCTCATCCCAGTGGGTGGAGACCCAGTACTTC,CASSSSQWVETQYF
.,TRBV18,TRBJ2-4,.,TGTGCCAGCTCACCAACGTTCTCCTCTGGGACCGCTAAAAACATTCAGTACTTC,CASSPTFSSGTAKNIQYF
.,TRBV29-1,TRBJ1-4,.,TGCAGCGCCCGCCTGAGCGGGCGGGGGGAAAAACTGTTTTTT,CSARLSGRGEKLFF
.,TRBV27,TRBJ1-6,TRBD1,TGTGCCAGCAGATGGGACAGCGTCAATTCACCCCTCCACTTT,CASRWDSVNSPLHF
.,TRBV6-5,TRBJ1-5,.,TGTGCCAGCACCCGGGTACCCGGGACCAATCAGCCCCAGCATTTT,CASTRVPGTNQPQHF
.,TRBV7-2,TRBJ2-1,TRBD1,TGTGCCAGCAGCTTAGTTGGGACAGCGGATGAGCAGTTCTTC,CASSLVGTADEQFF
few,TRBV15,TRBJ2-3,TRBD2,TGTGCCACCAGCACCGGGACTAGCGACACAGATACGCAGTATTTT,CATSTGTSDTDTQYF
.,TRBV5-1,TRBJ1-2,.,TGCGCCAGCAGCTTGTTAGGGGAAGCCCCTAACTATGGCTACACCTTC,CASSLLGEAPNYGYTF
.,TRBV7-9,TRBJ2-7,.,TGTGCCAGCAGCTTAGGGAGGTACTACGAGCAGTACTTC,CASSLGRYYEQYF
few,TRBV6-5,TRBJ1-5,.,TGTGCCAGCAGTTCGGGGTACTATCAGCCCCAGCATTTT,CASSSGYYQPQHF
.,TRBV7-9,TRBJ2-3,.,TGTGCCAGCAGCTTAGTAGACTCCACGTCGAGCACAGATACGCAGTATTTT,CASSLVDSTSSTDTQYF
medium-sized,TRBV10-1,TRBJ2-3,.,TGCGCCAGCAGTGAGACATTTAGCACAGATACGCAGTATTTT,CASSETFSTDTQYF
once,TRBV28,TRBJ2-2,.,TGTGCCAGCAGCGTAGCCGGACGAAAGAACACCGGGGAGCTGTTTTTT,CASSVAGRKNTGELFF
.,TRBV7-9,TRBJ1-6,.,TGTGCCAGCAGCTTAGGGGGTGGGTCCCCACCCCTCCACTTT,CASSLGGGSPPLHF
.,TRBV7-9,TRBJ1-1,.,TGTGCCAGCAGCTTAGCCCCGAACACTGAAGCTTTCTTT,CASSLAPNTEAFF
.,TRBV7-3,TRBJ2-3,TRBD2,TGTGCCAGCAGCTTAAATAGCGGGGGCACAGATACGCAGTATTTT,CASSLNSGGTDTQYF
.,TRBV5-1,TRBJ2-5,TRBD2,TGCGCCAGCAGCTTGGGCTCCTCTAGCGGGGGGGCATCAGAGACCCAGTACTTC,CASSLGSSSGGASETQYF
.,TRBV29-1,TRBJ2-4,.,TGCAGCGTTGTATTGGACGGTCAGTACTTC,CSVVLDGQYF
.,TRBV11-2,TRBJ2-1,.,TGTGCCAGCAGCCTTGTATCGGGAAGCAATGAGCAGTTCTTC,CASSLVSGSNEQFF
once,TRBV7-2,TRBJ2-7,TRBD2,TGTGCCAGCAGCGCCGTTAGCGGGGGGACCTACGAGCAGTACTTC,CASSAVSGGTYEQYF
.,TRBV6-6,TRBJ2-1,.,TGTGCCAGCAGTTTGGGACCCTACAATGAGCAGTTCTTC,CASSLGPYNEQFF
.,TRBV10-1,TRBJ2-3,.,TGCGCCACCGCCCCGACTCGCGGGGGCACAGATACGCAGTATTTT,CATAPTRGGTDTQYF
.,TRBV5-1,TRBJ2-7,.,TGCGCCAGCAGCTTGGCCCGCTACGAGCAGTACTTC,CASSLARYEQYF
.,TRBV5-1,TRBJ1-4,TRBD1,TGCGCCAGCAGCCTGGACAGGGGAGATGAAAAACTGTTTTTT,CASSLDRGDEKLFF